This TCR beta chain was sequenced during a study of regulatory T cells in long-lasting Graves disease. After removal of 0 bases from V and 2 bases from J, the junction contained 12 bases not matched to a gene. This CDR3 comprises 18 residues. The germline gives CDR1 ENHRY, CDR2 SYGVKD. There are many counts of this clonotype. Specified time point: persistent/refractory GD, antithyroid drugs over 5 years with positive TRAb. TCR sequences were obtained from RNA taken from PBMCs. Investigators report Graves' disease was diagnosed under American Thyroid Association guidelines. The patients included were those that came from an endocrinology department in Xi'an, China. Arm-PCR of CDR3 regions and iRepertoire HTBI primers were used to build TCR beta libraries. In the original workflow: Identification of gene segments yielded 60 to 80 TRBV and about 14 TRBJ across samples. TCRdb redid the calling of the multiplex PCR reads with MiXCR, one entry per CDR3 protein. TCRdb's processing, not the authors' own work, is the source of the V and J calls. The table shows some 330,000 distinct CDR3 sequences, with roughly 25% occurring only once.

The sequencing here drew on peripheral blood mononuclear cells (PBMCs), taken when the disease was refractory, from a patient treated with antithyroid drugs. This clonotype was obtained from a woman in her thirties or forties with Graves disease. The chain joins TRBV10-3 to TRBJ1-2; TRBD1 agrees at 7 bases. The CDR3 spells CAISESSSTRGDNYGYTF. In DNA form, the CDR3 reads TGTGCCATCAGTGAGTCCTCCTCTACCAGGGGGGACAACTATGGCTACACCTTC.